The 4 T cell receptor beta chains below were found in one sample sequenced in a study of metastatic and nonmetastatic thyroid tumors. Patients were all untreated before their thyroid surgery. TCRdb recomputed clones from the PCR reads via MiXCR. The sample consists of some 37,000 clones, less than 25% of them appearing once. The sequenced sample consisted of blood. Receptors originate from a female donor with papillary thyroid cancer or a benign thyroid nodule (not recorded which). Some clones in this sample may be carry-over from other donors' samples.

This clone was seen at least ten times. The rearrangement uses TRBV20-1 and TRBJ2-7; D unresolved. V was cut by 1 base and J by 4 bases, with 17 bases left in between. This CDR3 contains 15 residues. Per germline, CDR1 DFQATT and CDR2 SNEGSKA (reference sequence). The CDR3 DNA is TGCAGTGCTAGAGTCCCCCTTTCGGTAGGGTACGAGCAGTACTTC. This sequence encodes CSARVPLSVGYEQYF.

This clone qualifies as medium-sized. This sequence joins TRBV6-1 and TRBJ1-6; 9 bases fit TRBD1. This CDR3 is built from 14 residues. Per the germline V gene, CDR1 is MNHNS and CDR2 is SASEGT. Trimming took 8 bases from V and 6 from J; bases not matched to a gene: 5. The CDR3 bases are TGTGCCAGCGGTACAGGGGGCTTTAATTCACCCCTCCACTTT. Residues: CASGTGGFNSPLHF.

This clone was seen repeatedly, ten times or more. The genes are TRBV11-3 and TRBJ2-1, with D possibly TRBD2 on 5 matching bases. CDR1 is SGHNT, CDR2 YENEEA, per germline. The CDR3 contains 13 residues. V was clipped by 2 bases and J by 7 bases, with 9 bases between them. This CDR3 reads CASSLLRENEQFF. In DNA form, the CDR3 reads TGTGCCAGCAGCTTATTGAGGGAGAATGAGCAGTTCTTC.

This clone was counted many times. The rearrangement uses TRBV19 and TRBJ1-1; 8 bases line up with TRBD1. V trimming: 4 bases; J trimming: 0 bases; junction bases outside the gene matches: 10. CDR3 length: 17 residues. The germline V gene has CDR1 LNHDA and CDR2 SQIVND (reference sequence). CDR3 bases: TGTGCCAGTAGTACCCCCCCCCGGGACAGGATGAACACTGAAGCTTTCTTT. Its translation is CASSTPPRDRMNTEAFF.